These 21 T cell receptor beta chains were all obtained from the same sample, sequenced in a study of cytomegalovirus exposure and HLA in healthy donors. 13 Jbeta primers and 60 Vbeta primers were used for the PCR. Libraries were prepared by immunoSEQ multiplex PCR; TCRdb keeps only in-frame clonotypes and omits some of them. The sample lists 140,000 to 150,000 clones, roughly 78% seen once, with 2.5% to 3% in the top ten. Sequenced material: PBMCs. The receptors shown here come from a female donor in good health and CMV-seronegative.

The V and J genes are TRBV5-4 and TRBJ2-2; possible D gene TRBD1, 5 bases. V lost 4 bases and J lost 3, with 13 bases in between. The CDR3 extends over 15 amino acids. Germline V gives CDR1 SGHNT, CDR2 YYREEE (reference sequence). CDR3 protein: CASSTFQGDTGELFF. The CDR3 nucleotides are TGTGCCAGCAGCACCTTTCAAGGGGACACCGGGGAGCTGTTTTTT.

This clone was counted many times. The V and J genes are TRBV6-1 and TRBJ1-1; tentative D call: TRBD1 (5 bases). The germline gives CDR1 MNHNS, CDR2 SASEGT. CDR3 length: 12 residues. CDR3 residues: CADGGSNTEAFF. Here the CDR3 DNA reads TGTGCGGACGGGGGATCGAACACTGAAGCTTTCTTT.

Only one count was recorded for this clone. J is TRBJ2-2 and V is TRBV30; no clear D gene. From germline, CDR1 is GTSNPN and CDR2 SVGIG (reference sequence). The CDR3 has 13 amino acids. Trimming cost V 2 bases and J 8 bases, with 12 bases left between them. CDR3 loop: CAWSNIIGGELFF. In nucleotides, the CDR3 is TGTGCCTGGAGTAATATCATCGGGGGGGAGCTGTTTTTT.

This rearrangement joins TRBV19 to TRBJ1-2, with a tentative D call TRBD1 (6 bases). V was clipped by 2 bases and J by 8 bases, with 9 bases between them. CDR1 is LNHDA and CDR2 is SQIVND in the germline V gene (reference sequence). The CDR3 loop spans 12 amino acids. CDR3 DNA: TGTGCCAGTAGTATAACAGGGCTCGGCTACACCTTC. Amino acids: CASSITGLGYTF.

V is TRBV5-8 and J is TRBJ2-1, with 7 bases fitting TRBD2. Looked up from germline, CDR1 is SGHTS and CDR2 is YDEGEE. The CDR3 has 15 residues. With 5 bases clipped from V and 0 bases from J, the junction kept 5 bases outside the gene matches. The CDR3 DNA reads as TGTGCCAGCAGAATGGGCGGGAGCTCCTACAATGAGCAGTTCTTC. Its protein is CASRMGGSSYNEQFF. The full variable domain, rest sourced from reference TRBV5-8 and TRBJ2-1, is EAGVTQSPTHLIKTRGQQATLRCSPISGHTSVYWYQQALGLGLQFLLWYDEGEERNRGNFPPRFSGRQFPNYSSELNVNALELEDSALYLCASRMGGSSYNEQFFGPGTRLTVL.

This CDR3 is CASSSRTSGETQYF. CDR3 DNA sequence: TGTGCCAGCTCTTCTCGCACCTCGGGGGAGACCCAGTACTTC. The chain uses TRBV5-4 and TRBJ2-5, with D possibly matching TRBD2 (5 bases). The CDR3 covers 14 residues. CDR1 is SGHNT and CDR2 is YYREEE in the germline V gene (reference sequence). V was cut by 7 bases and J by 5 bases, with 18 bases left in between. The full variable domain, in which reference TRBV5-4 and TRBJ2-5 provide the parts outside the CDR3, is ETGVTQSPTHLIKTRGQQVTLRCSSQSGHNTVSWYQQALGQGPQFIFQYYREEENGRGNFPPRFSGLQFPNYSSELNVNALELDDSALYLCASSSRTSGETQYFGPGTRLLVL.

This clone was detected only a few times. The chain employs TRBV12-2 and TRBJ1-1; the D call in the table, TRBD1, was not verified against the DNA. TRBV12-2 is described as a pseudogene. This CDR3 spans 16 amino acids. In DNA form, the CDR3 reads TGTGCAAGTCCGCGATCAGGGGTGGACTTAGGCACTGAAGCTTTCTTT. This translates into CASPRSGVDLGTEAFF.

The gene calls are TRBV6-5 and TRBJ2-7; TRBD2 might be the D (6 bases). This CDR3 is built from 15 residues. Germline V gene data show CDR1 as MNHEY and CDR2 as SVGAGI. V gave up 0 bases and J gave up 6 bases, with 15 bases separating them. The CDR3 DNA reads TGTGCCAGCAGTTACTCGGGAGGACTCGCTGGCGAGCAGTACTTC. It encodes CASSYSGGLAGEQYF.

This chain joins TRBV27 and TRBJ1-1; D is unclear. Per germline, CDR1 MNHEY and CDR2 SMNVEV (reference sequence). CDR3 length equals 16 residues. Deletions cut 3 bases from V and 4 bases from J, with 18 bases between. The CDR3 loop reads CASSFSLGYVGTEAFF. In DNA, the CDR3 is TGTGCCAGCAGTTTTAGTCTGGGCTACGTGGGCACTGAAGCTTTCTTT.

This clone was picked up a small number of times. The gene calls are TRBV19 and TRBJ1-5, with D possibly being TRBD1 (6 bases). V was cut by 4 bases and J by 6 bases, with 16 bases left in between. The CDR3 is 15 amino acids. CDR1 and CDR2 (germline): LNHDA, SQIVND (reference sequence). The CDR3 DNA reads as TGTGCCAGTAGTACCGACTTGACAGGAGGTCAGCCCCAGCATTTT. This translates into CASSTDLTGGQPQHF.

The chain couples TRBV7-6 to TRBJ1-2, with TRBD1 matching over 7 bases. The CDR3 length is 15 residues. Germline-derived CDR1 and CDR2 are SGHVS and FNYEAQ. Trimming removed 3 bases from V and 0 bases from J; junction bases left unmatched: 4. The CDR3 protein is CASSLEQGTNYGYTF. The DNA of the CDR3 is TGTGCCAGCAGCTTGGAACAGGGGACTAACTATGGCTACACCTTC.

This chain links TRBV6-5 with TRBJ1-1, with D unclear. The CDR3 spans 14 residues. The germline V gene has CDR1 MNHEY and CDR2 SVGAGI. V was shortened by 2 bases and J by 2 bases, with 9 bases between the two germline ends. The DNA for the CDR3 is TGTGCCAGCAGTTACAGGGAGAGAAACACTGAAGCTTTCTTT. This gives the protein CASSYRERNTEAFF.

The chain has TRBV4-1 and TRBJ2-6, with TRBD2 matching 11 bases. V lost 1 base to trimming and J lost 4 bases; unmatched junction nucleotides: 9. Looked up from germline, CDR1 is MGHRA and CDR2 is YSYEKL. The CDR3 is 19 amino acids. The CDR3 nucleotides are TGCGCCAGCAGCCAAGCTAGCGGGGGGTCTTCAATAGGGGCCAACGTCCTGACTTTC. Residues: CASSQASGGSSIGANVLTF.

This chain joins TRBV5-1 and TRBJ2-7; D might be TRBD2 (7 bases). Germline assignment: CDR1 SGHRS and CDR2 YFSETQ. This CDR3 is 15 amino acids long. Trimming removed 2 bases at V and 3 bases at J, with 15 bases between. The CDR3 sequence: CASSLNRGAIYEQYF. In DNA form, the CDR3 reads TGCGCCAGCAGCTTAAATCGGGGGGCAATCTACGAGCAGTACTTC. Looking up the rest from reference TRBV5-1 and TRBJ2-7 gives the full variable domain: KAGVTQTPRYLIKTRGQQVTLSCSPISGHRSVSWYQQTPGQGLQFLFEYFSETQRNKGNFPGRFSGRQFSNSRSEMNVSTLELGDSALYLCASSLNRGAIYEQYFGPGTRLTVT.

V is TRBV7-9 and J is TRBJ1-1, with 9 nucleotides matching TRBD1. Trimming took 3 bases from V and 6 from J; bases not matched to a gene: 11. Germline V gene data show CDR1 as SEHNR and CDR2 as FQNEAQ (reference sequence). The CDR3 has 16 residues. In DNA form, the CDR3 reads TGTGCCAGCAGCTTGGGCCCGACAGGGGGTAACTCTGAAGCTTTCTTT. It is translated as CASSLGPTGGNSEAFF.

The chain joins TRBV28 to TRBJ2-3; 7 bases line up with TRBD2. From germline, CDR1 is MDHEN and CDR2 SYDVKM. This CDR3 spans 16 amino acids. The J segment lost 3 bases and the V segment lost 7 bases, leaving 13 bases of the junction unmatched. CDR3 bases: TGTGCCAGCAACCCACGGGGGGTTTTGTCGACAGATACGCAGTATTTT. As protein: CASNPRGVLSTDTQYF.

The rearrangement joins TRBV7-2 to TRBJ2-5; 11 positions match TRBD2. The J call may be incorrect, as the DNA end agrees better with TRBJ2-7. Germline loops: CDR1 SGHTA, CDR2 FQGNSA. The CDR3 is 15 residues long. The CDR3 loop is CASSLAASGGPEQYF. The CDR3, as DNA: TGTGCCAGCAGCTTAGCGGCTAGCGGGGGGCCCGAGCAGTACTTC.

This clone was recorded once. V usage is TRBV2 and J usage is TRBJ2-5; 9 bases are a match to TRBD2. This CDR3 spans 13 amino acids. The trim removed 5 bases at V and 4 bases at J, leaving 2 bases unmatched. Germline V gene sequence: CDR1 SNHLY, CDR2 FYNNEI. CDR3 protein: CASSILAGETQYF. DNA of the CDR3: TGTGCCAGCAGTATACTAGCGGGAGAGACCCAGTACTTC.

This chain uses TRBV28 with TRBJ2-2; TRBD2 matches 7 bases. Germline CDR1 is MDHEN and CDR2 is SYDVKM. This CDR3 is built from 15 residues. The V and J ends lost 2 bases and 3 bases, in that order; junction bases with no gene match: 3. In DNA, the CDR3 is TGTGCCAGCAGTTTAACTAGCGCCTACACCGGGGAGCTGTTTTTT. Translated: CASSLTSAYTGELFF. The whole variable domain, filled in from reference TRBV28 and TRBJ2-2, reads DVKVTQSSRYLVKRTGEKVFLECVQDMDHENMFWYRQDPGLGLRLIYFSYDVKMKEKGDIPEGYSVSREKKERFSLILESASTNQTSMYLCASSLTSAYTGELFFGEGSRLTVL.

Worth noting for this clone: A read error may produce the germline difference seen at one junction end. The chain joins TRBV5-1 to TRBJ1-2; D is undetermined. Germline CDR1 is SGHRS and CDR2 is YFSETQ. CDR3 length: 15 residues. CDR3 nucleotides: TGCGCCAGCAGCTTGGATACAGCCAAGTCCTATGGCTACCCCTTC. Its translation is CASSLDTAKSYGYPF.

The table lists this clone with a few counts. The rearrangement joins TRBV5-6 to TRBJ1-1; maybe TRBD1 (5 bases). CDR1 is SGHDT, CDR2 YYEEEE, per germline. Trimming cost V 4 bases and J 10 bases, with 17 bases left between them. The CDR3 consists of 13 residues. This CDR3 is CASSLLNLGGAFF. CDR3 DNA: TGTGCCAGCAGCCTATTAAATTTGGGGGGAGCTTTCTTT.